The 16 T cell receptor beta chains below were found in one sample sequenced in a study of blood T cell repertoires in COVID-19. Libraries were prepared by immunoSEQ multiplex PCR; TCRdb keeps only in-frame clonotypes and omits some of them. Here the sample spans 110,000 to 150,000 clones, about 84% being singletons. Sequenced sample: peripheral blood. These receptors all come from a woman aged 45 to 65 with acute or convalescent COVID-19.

The CDR3 sequence is CASSKESVRGRWQPQHF. The DNA for the CDR3 is TGTGCCAGCAGCAAAGAATCCGTAAGGGGGCGGTGGCAGCCCCAGCATTTT. The chain has TRBV21-1 and TRBJ1-5; TRBD1 reflects the table's D call only, with no check against the DNA. TRBV21-1 is a listed pseudogene. This CDR3 has 17 amino acids.

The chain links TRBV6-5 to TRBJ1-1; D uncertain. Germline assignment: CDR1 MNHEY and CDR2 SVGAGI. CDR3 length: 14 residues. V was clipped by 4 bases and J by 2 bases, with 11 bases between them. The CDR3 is CASSSRGLNTEAFF. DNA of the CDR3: TGTGCCAGCAGTTCTCGTGGACTTAACACTGAAGCTTTCTTT.

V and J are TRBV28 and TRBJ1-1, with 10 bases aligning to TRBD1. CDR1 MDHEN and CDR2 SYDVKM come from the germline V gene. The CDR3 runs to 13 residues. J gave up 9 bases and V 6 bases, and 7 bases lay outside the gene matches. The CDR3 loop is CASSRTGGGKAFF. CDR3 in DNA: TGTGCCAGCAGCCGGACAGGGGGGGGAAAAGCTTTCTTT.

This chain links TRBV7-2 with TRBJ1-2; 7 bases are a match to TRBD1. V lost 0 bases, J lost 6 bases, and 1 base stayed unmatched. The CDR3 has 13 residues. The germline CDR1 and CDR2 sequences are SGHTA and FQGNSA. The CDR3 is CASSLATGDGYTF. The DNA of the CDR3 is TGTGCCAGCAGCTTAGCAACAGGGGATGGCTACACCTTC. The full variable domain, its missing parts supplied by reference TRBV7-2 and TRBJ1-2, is GAGVSQSPSNKVTEKGKDVELRCDPISGHTALYWYRQSLGQGLEFLIYFQGNSAPDKSGLPSDRFSAERTGGSVSTLTIQRTQQEDSAVYLCASSLATGDGYTFGSGTRLTVV.

CDR3: CASSLDEATGGRPQHF. The CDR3 DNA reads TGTGCCAGCAGCTTAGATGAGGCGACAGGGGGACGGCCCCAGCATTTT. The rearrangement links TRBV7-2 to TRBJ1-5; TRBD1 matches at 9 bases. V dropped 1 base and J dropped 9; count of bases not matched to a gene: 10. Germline loops: CDR1 SGHTA, CDR2 FQGNSA. This CDR3 contains 16 residues.

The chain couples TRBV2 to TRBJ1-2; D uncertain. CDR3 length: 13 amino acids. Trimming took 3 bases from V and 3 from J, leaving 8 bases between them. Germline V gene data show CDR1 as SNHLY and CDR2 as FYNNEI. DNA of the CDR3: TGTGCCAGCAGTGACCCCCAGGACTATGGCTACACCTTC. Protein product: CASSDPQDYGYTF.

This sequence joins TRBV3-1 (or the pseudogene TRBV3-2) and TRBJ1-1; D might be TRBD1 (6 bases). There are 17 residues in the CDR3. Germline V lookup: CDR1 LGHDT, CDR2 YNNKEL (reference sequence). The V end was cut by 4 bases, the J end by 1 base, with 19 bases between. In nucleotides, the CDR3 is TGTGCCAGCAGCCGCCATGGGGGGGCGTGGAAGAACACTGAAGCTTTCTTT. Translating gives CASSRHGGAWKNTEAFF.

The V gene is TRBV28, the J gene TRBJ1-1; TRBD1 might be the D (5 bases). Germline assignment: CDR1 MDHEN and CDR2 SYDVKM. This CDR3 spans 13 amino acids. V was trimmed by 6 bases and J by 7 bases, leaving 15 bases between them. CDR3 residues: CASSSGWRHEAFF. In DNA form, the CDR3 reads TGTGCCAGCAGCTCAGGGTGGCGACATGAAGCTTTCTTT. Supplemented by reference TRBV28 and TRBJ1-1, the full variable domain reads DVKVTQSSRYLVKRTGEKVFLECVQDMDHENMFWYRQDPGLGLRLIYFSYDVKMKEKGDIPEGYSVSREKKERFSLILESASTNQTSMYLCASSSGWRHEAFFGQGTRLTVV.

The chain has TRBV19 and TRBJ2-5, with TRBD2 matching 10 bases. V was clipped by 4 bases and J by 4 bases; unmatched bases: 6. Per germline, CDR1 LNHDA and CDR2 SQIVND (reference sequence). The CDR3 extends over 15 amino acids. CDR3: CASSKGLAEGETQYF. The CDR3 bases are TGTGCCAGTAGTAAAGGACTAGCGGAAGGAGAGACCCAGTACTTC.

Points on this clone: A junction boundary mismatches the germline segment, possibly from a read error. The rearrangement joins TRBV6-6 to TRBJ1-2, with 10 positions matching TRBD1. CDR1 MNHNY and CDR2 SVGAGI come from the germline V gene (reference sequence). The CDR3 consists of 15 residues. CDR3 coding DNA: TGTGCCAGCAGTGACCCCGGGACAGGGGACGACCGGGAGGGTTTC. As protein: CASSDPGTGDDREGF.

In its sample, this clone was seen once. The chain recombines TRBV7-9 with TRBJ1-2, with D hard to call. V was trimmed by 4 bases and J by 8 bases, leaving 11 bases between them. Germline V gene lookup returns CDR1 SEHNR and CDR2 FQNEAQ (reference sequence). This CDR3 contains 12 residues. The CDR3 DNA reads TGTGCCAGCAGCTCCCGGGAGAGGGGCTACACCTTC. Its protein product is CASSSRERGYTF.

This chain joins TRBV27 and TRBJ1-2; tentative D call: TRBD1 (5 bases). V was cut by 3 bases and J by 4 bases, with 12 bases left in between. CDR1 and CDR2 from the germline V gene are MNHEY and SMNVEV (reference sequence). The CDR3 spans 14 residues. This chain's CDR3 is CASSLQQQGYGYTF. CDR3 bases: TGTGCCAGCAGTTTGCAGCAGCAGGGCTATGGCTACACCTTC.

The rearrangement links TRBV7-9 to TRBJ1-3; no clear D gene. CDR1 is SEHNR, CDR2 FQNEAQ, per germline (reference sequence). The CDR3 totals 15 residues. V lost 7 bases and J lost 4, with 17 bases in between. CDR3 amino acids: CASTPVAVSGNTIYF. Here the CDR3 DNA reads TGTGCCAGCACCCCCGTCGCGGTGTCCGGAAACACCATATATTTT.

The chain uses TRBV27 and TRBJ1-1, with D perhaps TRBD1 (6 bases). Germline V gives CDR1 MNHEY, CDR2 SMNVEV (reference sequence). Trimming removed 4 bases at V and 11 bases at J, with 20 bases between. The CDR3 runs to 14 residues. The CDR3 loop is CASSSFLQGKSAFF. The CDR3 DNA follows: TGTGCCAGCAGTTCCTTTTTACAGGGAAAAAGTGCTTTCTTT.

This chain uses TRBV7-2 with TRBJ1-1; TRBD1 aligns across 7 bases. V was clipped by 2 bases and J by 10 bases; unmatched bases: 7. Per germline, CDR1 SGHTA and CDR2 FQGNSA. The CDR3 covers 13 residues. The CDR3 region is CASSLKGAVRAFF. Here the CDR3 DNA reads TGTGCCAGCAGCTTAAAGGGGGCAGTAAGAGCTTTCTTT.

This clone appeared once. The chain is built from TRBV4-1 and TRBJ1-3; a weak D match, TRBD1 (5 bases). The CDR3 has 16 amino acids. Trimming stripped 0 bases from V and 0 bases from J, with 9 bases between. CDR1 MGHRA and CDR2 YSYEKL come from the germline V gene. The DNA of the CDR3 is TGCGCCAGCAGCCAAGAGAGACAGAGCTCTGGAAACACCATATATTTT. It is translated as CASSQERQSSGNTIYF.